These 8 T cell receptor beta chains share one sample of origin, sequenced in a study of cytomegalovirus exposure and HLA in healthy donors. Primers: 60 Vbeta forward and 13 Jbeta reverse. Produced via immunoSEQ multiplex PCR; TCRdb's table is partial and in-frame only. The table lists about 130,000 clones, approximately 62% of them singletons. What was sequenced was PBMCs. The receptors come from a human donor in good health.

V gene TRBV6-1 combines with J gene TRBJ2-7; D is perhaps TRBD1 (6 bases). Germline V CDR1 and CDR2: MNHNS, SASEGT. Between the trimmed V and J ends, which lost 7 bases and 3 bases, there was a span of 13 bases. The CDR3 totals 13 residues. CDR3 nucleotides: TGTGCCAGCACAGGGGAAGCTCTCTACGAGCAGTACTTC. Translating gives CASTGEALYEQYF.

In its sample, this clone was seen once. This rearrangement joins TRBV5-1 to TRBJ1-6, with 7 bases matching TRBD1. The CDR3 runs 16 residues. V was clipped by 2 bases and J by 14 bases; unmatched bases: 16. CDR1 is SGHRS, CDR2 YFSETQ, per germline. The CDR3 DNA reads TGCGCCAGCAGCTTCGAGGGGGGCAGGGGGACATTGGCCCTCCACTTT. Translation: CASSFEGGRGTLALHF.

The J gene is TRBJ2-1, the V gene TRBV29-1; 14 positions agree with TRBD2. This CDR3 is built from 16 residues. Germline V gene data show CDR1 as SQVTM and CDR2 as ANQGSEA. With V trimmed by 3 bases and J by 7 bases, 8 bases remained unmatched. CDR3 DNA: TGCAGCGTTGACAGAGCCGGGACTAGCGGGAGTAATGAGCAGTTCTTC. Translation: CSVDRAGTSGSNEQFF.

The CDR3 spells CASSLVVGGGTDTQYF. As DNA, the CDR3 is TGTGCCAGCAGCTTGGTGGTGGGGGGGGGCACAGATACGCAGTATTTT. This rearrangement joins TRBV5-5 to TRBJ2-3; 7 nucleotides match TRBD2. V lost 0 bases to trimming and J lost 1 base; unmatched junction nucleotides: 5. From germline, CDR1 is SGHKS and CDR2 YYEKEE (reference sequence). The CDR3 is made up of 16 amino acids.

This clone was counted only a few times. The gene calls are TRBV5-4 and TRBJ1-3; 8 bases map to TRBD1. In germline, CDR1 is SGHNT, CDR2 YYREEE (reference sequence). With V trimmed by 4 bases and J by 4 bases, 4 bases remained unmatched. This CDR3 has 14 amino acids. Here the CDR3 reads CASSPRTGGNTIYF. CDR3 sequence (DNA): TGTGCCAGCAGCCCCAGGACAGGGGGAAACACCATATATTTT. Together with reference TRBV5-4 and TRBJ1-3, the CDR3 gives the full variable domain: ETGVTQSPTHLIKTRGQQVTLRCSSQSGHNTVSWYQQALGQGPQFIFQYYREEENGRGNFPPRFSGLQFPNYSSELNVNALELDDSALYLCASSPRTGGNTIYFGEGSWLTVV.

The chain employs TRBV19 and TRBJ2-1; 11 positions agree with TRBD2. The length of the CDR3 is 17 residues. V shed 3 bases, J shed 5 bases, and the junction held 9 bases outside the gene matches. The V gene's germline CDR1 is LNHDA and CDR2 SQIVND (reference sequence). The CDR3 nucleotides are TGTGCCAGTAGTATGAGAACACCGGGACTAGCGGACAATGAGCAGTTCTTC. The encoded protein is CASSMRTPGLADNEQFF.

This chain connects TRBV7-9 to TRBJ2-7; 9 nucleotides agree with TRBD2. Germline-derived CDR1 and CDR2 are SEHNR and FQNEAQ (reference sequence). With V trimmed by 7 bases and J by 3 bases, 7 bases remained unmatched. CDR3 length: 14 residues. The CDR3 DNA reads TGTGCCAGCACCAGGACTAGCGCAAGCTACGAGCAGTACTTC. Its protein product is CASTRTSASYEQYF.

The CDR3 loop reads CASSQGLAGTYEQYF. DNA of the CDR3: TGCGCCAGCAGCCAAGGACTAGCGGGTACCTACGAGCAGTACTTC. The chain is built from TRBV4-1 and TRBJ2-7; 10 nucleotides align to TRBD2. Germline V CDR1 and CDR2: MGHRA, YSYEKL. This CDR3 spans 15 amino acids. Trimming at V came to 1 base and at J to 2 bases, leaving 2 bases not matched to a gene.